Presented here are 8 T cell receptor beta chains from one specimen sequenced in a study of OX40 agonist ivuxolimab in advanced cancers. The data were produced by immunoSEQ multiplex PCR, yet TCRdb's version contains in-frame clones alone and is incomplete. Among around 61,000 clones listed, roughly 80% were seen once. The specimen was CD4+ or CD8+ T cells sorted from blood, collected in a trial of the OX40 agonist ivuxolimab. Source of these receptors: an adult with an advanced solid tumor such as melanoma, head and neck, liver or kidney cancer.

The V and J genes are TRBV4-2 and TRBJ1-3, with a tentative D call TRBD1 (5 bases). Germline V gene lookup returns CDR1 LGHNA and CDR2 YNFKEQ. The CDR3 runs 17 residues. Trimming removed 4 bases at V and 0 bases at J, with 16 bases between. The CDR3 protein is CASSRESAGSSGNTIYF. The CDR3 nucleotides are TGTGCCAGCAGCCGAGAATCGGCAGGGAGCTCTGGAAACACCATATATTTT.

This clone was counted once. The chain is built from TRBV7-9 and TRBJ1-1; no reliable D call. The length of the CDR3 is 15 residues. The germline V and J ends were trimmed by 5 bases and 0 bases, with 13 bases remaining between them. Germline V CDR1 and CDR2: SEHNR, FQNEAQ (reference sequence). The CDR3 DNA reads TGTGCCAGCAGCCAGTGGACGGGAATGAACACTGAAGCTTTCTTT. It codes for CASSQWTGMNTEAFF.

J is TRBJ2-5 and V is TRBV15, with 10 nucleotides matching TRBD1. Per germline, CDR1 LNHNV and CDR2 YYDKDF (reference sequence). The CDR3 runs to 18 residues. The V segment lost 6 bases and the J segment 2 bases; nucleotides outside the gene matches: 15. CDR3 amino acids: CATSRGMLGQGSQETQYF. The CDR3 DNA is TGTGCCACCAGTAGGGGGATGTTGGGACAGGGGTCTCAAGAGACCCAGTACTTC.

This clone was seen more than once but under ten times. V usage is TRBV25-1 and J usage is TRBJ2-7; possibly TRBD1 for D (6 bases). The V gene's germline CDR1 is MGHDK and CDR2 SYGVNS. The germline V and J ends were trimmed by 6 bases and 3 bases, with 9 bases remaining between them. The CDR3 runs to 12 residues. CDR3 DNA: TGTGCCAGCAGCATGGACAGCTACGAGCAGTACTTC. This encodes CASSMDSYEQYF.

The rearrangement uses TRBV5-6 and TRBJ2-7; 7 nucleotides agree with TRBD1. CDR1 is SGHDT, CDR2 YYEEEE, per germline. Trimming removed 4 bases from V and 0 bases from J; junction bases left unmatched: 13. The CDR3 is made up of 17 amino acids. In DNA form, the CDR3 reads TGTGCCAGCAGCCTACCCCCCGGGACAGCGAGCTCCTACGAGCAGTACTTC. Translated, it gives CASSLPPGTASSYEQYF.

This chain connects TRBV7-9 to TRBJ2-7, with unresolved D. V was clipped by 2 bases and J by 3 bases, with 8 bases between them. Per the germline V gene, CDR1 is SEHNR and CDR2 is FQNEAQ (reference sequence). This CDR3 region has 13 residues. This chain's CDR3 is CASSLWADYEQYF. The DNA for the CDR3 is TGTGCCAGCAGCTTATGGGCAGACTACGAGCAGTACTTC.

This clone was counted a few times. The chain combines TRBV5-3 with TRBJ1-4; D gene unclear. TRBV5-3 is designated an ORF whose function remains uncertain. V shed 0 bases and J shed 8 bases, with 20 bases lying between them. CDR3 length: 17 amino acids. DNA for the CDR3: TGTGCCAGAAGCTTGGGGGAGTGGTTTTCCCCTTCCGAAAAACTGTTTTTT. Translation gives CARSLGEWFSPSEKLFF.

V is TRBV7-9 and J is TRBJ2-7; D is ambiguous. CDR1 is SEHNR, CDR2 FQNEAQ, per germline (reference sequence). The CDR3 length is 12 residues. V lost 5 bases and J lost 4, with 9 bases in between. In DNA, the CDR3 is TGTGCCAGCAGCCTAAACATGTACGAGCAGTACTTC. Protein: CASSLNMYEQYF. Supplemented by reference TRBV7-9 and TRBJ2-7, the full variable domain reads DTGVSQNPRHKITKRGQNVTFRCDPISEHNRLYWYRQTLGQGPEFLTYFQNEAQLEKSRLLSDRFSAERPKGSFSTLEIQRTEQGDSAMYLCASSLNMYEQYFGPGTRLTVT.